What follows are 6 T cell receptor beta chains derived from one specimen sequenced in a study of neurological immune-mediated disorders. TCRdb independently ran MiXCR on the 5' RACE reads; one entry per CDR3 protein. This table holds some 120,000 distinct CDR3 sequences, roughly 3.2% found once. Sequencing was carried out using PBMCs. The receptors were sampled from a woman aged 25-40 years with multiple sclerosis.

This clonotype was picked up many times. V gene TRBV5-6 combines with J gene TRBJ1-1; a weak D match, TRBD1 (6 bases). Trimming shortened V by 2 bases and J by 4 bases, and 12 bases separated the two germline ends. In germline, CDR1 is SGHDT, CDR2 YYEEEE. The CDR3 extends over 14 amino acids. CDR3 coding DNA: TGTGCCAGCAGCTTCGGGGGCGGGAGCACTGAAGCTTTCTTT. It yields the protein CASSFGGGSTEAFF.

This clonotype was seen ten or more times. J is TRBJ1-2 and V is TRBV9; tentatively, D is TRBD1 (5 bases). V was pared by 3 bases and J by 5 bases, with 14 bases between. The CDR3 length is 14 residues. Germline CDR1 reads SGDLS; CDR2 reads YYNGEE. CDR3 protein: CASSDRDGDYGYTF. CDR3 bases: TGTGCCAGCAGCGACCGGGACGGCGATTATGGCTACACCTTC.

This clonotype was counted many times. The chain is built from TRBV20-1 and TRBJ2-7; TRBD2 matches 11 bases. This CDR3 region has 15 residues. V shed 5 bases, J shed 6 bases, and the junction held 12 bases outside the gene matches. CDR1 and CDR2 from the germline V gene are DFQATT and SNEGSKA (reference sequence). CDR3 protein: CSARSGRDPPLEQYF. DNA of the CDR3: TGCAGTGCTCGTAGCGGGAGGGACCCCCCCCTCGAGCAGTACTTC.

In this sample, this clonotype turned up a few times. The chain recombines TRBV27 with TRBJ2-3; D gene unclear. Germline V gene sequence: CDR1 MNHEY, CDR2 SMNVEV (reference sequence). This CDR3 is 14 amino acids long. V lost 1 base and J lost 0, with 5 bases in between. The CDR3 DNA sequence: TGTGCCAGCAGTTTATTTTATAGCACAGATACGCAGTATTTT. The encoded protein is CASSLFYSTDTQYF.

This clonotype was seen ten or more times. CDR3: CASRPTHRVLYNEQFF. The CDR3 region has the DNA TGTGCCAGCAGACCTACACACAGGGTCCTCTACAATGAGCAGTTCTTC. The chain uses TRBV12-3 or TRBV12-4 and TRBJ2-1, with D possibly matching TRBD1 (6 bases). The V end was cut by 6 bases, the J end by 3 bases, with 18 bases between. The CDR3 consists of 16 residues.

The table lists this clonotype with many counts. J is TRBJ2-5 and V is TRBV5-1; D is unresolved. The CDR3 covers 14 residues. Germline V gene sequence: CDR1 SGHRS, CDR2 YFSETQ. The ends were cut back, 5 bases at V and 4 bases at J, with 15 bases in the middle. CDR3 nucleotide sequence: TGCGCCAGCAGAGGCACAGTCTTTTCAGAGACCCAGTACTTC. The encoded protein is CASRGTVFSETQYF.